The entry that follows covers one TCR beta chain sequence. The specificity of this receptor is unknown. No base quality values were provided; no much bigger clone lies one nucleotide off. The CDR3 starts with the cysteine, ends with the phenylalanine, and has 13 residues. Only CDR3 DNA remains: 39 bases, in frame from the first base. The junction shows trimming of 5 bases on V and 2 bases on J, plus 10 bases between the germline ends. According to the germline V gene (reference sequence), CDR1 reads MNHEY and CDR2 reads SMNVEV. Library preparation used 5' RACE. Sequencing instrument: Illumina HiSeq 2500. A second about 7 to 12 cycle PCR used a sample-barcoded 5' primer and a J-beta primer mix. A template-switch 5' adaptor carrying 12 random nucleotides introduced a unique molecular identifier onto each TCR beta cDNA molecule. Each sample yielded at least 3 million CDR3-containing paired-end reads. First-strand cDNA was synthesized from all RNA with the Mint cDNA synthesis kit, primed by a TRBC-specific oligonucleotide. All cDNA was treated with uracil-DNA glycosylase and then went through a first 18-cycle PCR with the universal primers M1SS and BC2_uni_R. The authors processed their data as follows. Each sample was normalized by randomly selecting 1 million high-quality reads, each carrying a distinct molecular identifier. Reads with shared molecular identifiers were discarded instead of being binned into consensus sequences. MiTCR, run with a Q25 quality threshold and the strictest error-elimination algorithm, handled CDR3 identification, clonotype clustering and error correction. A nonparametric unseen species model with Euler transformation was used to estimate a lower bound on total TCR beta diversity. In-frame beta chains were kept once TCRdb had trimmed the public reads at Q25 with fastp and called clones with MiXCR. A single entry per CDR3 protein holds the most common genes and DNA from its merged rows. TCRdb's processing, not the authors' own work, is the source of the V and J calls. The table for this sample lists about 670,000 distinct CDR3 sequences; roughly half of them were counted only once. Jointly, the top ten make up 13% of the sample.

The entry originates in a study of blood T cells in healthy people across ages (dated by TCRdb to 2013 to 2016). Concerning the study at large: Template switching captured roughly one uniquely barcoded TCR beta cDNA molecule per two T cells in model experiments. Using deep sequencing normalized with unique cDNA molecular identifiers, the study measured how TCR beta repertoire diversity changes with age. The donors were split into four age groups: young (average roughly 15 years), middle-aged (39), aged (more than 60) and long-lived (approximately 80). To avoid experimental bias, donors of different ages were spread randomly across the sequencing lanes. Two additional independent replicas of 1 million unique cDNA reads from the same blood draw were analyzed for two donors (one aged 18 to 30 and one aged 80 or older).

The 40 or so donors, aged about 6 to 100 years, were systemically healthy Caucasian individuals from Russia. Ten milliliters of peripheral blood were drawn from each donor into EDTA-treated Vacutainer tubes. Ficoll-Paque density-gradient centrifugation was used to isolate PBMCs, with at least 7 million obtained per sample. Trizol reagent was used to extract total RNA from PBMCs, with at least 6 micrograms per sample. The percentages of naive CD45RAhigh/CD27high T cells were determined by flow cytometry on a PBMC aliquot from every donor. Summary of the overall study and its limitations: Observed TCR beta diversity per million T cells fell roughly linearly with age, and a significant reduction was already apparent by age approximately 40. Compared with the aged group, the long-lived group had more naive CD4+ T cells, fewer expanded clones and increased TCR diversity, suggesting age selection. The percentage of naive T cells measured by flow cytometry correlated strongly with observed TCR beta diversity. Because donor CMV infection status was unknown, age-related changes in expanded clonotypes were potentially confounded. Total diversity estimates from one million sequenced T cells were considered lower bounds and underestimates. Because profiling used bulk unsorted PBMCs, naive and antigen-experienced compartments could not be compared conclusively.

Sequenced: blood. The sequence links TRBV27 to TRBJ2-7; the D gene is perhaps TRBD1, on 5 matching bases. This TCR came from an elderly woman in good health. The sequenced DNA is TGTGCCAGCAGTATACGACAGACCTACGAGCAGTACTTC. Translation gives CASSIRQTYEQYF.